What follows describes a single T cell receptor (beta chain). There is no known antigen for this receptor. No base quality values were provided; no much bigger clone lies one nucleotide off. The sample originates from a study of blood T cell repertoires in COVID-19 (dated by TCRdb to the early 2020s). Some background on the complete study: For ImmuneRACE Cohort 3, a participant was defined as recovered based on two consecutive negative NP/OP PCR tests, clearance by a healthcare professional, or resolution of symptoms. Samples from collaborators originated in the United States, Italy and Spain and spanned both the acute and convalescent phases of COVID-19. The prospective study material was composed of cDNA or gDNA derived from T cells, B-cell-depleted T cells, or PBMCs. Deeply sampled blood TCRbeta repertoires from subjects exposed to, actively infected with, or recovered from COVID-19 were included in the dataset. The repertoires were released in a freely available public database intended as a resource for research on the immune response to SARS-CoV-2. Samples were obtained from the ongoing ImmuneRACE study (first 160 participants) and from 1,254 subjects provided by 6 global collaborators. A de-identified subject ID, COVID-19 status, age in years and sex were almost always included in the sample metadata. HLA class I and class II types, where available, came from metadata supplied by the sample provider rather than from assay-based typing.

Findings and caveats that apply to the study as a whole: The amount of clinical and demographic metadata varied by source and participant and was provided uncurated.

The immunoSEQ Assay, a bias-controlled multiplex PCR, was used to amplify TCRbeta CDR3 regions from genomic DNA. In the source study's methods: The number of nucleated cells in each sample was estimated from the amplification of reference gene primers within the assay. Sequence reads were collapsed and filtered to measure the absolute abundance of every unique TCRbeta CDR3 rearrangement. For each sample, productive Simpson clonality was calculated as the square root of Simpson's diversity index over productive rearrangements. In TCRdb, the immuneACCESS table is reduced to in-frame sequences with V and J assigned. These tables do not hold every clone; where another copy was compared, an unresolved V gene accounts for under half, and the others remain unexplained. V and J calls and clone size are those listed in that table; D and trimming were worked out from the DNA. Within this sample are a few hundred thousand clones, with roughly 91% of them counted one time only. 7.2% of the sample goes to the ten largest clones.

V is shortened by 6 bases, J by 7 bases, and the region joining them spans 9 bases. The CDR3 spans 11 residues, from the cysteine through the phenylalanine. Just the 33-base CDR3 DNA is kept, in frame starting at base 1. The germline V gene provides CDR1 ENHRY and CDR2 SYGVKD. Participants in the prospective study were enrolled through a virtual design, were aged roughly 18 to 100 years, and lived in 24 United States geographic areas. Cohort assignment in the prospective study relied on participant-reported clinical history from a screening survey and a study questionnaire. In the prospective study, mobile phlebotomists collected whole blood, serum and a nasopharyngeal or oropharyngeal swab from each participant. Participants in the prospective study had the option to provide additional blood draws and questionnaires over a roughly two-month period. Before DNA extraction, prospective study blood samples were shipped either frozen or at room temperature.

The material sequenced was PBMCs or T cells enriched from blood (not recorded which). The chain is assembled from TRBV10-3 and TRBJ1-2, with TRBD1 perhaps the D gene, on 6 matching bases. The origin of this receptor is a man aged 25 to 40 in a cohort exposed to, infected with or recovered from COVID-19 (not recorded which). CDR3 protein: CAISFRGGYTF. The nucleotides read TGTGCCATCAGCTTCAGGGGTGGCTACACCTTC.